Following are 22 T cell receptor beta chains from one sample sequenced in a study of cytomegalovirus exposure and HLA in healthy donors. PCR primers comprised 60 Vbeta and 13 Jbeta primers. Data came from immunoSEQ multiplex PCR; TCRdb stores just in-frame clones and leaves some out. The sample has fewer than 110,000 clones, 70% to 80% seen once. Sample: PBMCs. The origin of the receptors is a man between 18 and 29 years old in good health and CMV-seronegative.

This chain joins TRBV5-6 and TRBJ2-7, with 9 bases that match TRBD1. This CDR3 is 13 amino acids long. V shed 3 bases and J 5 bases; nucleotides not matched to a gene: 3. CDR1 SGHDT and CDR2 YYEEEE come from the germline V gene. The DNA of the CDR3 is TGTGCCAGCAGCTCCGACAGGGGGGACGAGCAGTACTTC. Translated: CASSSDRGDEQYF.

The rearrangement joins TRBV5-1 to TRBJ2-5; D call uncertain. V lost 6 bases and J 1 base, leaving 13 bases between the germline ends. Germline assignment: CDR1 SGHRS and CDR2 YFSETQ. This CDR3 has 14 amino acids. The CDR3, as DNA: TGCGCCAGCACCGTGCTTGGCGGCCAAGAGACCCAGTACTTC. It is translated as CASTVLGGQETQYF.

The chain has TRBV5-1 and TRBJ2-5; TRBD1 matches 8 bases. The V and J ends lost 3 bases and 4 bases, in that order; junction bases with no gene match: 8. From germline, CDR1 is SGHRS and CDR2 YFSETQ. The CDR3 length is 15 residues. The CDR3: CASSSQLDRAETQYF. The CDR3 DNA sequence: TGCGCCAGCAGCTCCCAACTGGACAGGGCAGAGACCCAGTACTTC.

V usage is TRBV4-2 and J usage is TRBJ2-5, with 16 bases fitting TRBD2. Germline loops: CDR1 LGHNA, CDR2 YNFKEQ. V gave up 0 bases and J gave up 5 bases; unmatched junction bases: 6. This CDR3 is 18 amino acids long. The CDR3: CASSQDRGLAGGRETQYF. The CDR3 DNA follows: TGTGCCAGCAGCCAAGACCGGGGACTAGCGGGGGGGCGGGAGACCCAGTACTTC.

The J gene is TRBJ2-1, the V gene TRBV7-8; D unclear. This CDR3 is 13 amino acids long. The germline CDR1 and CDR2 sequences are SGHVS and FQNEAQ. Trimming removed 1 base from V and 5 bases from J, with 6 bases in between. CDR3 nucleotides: TGTGCCAGCAGCTTAGACAGAAACAATGAGCAGTTCTTC. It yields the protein CASSLDRNNEQFF.

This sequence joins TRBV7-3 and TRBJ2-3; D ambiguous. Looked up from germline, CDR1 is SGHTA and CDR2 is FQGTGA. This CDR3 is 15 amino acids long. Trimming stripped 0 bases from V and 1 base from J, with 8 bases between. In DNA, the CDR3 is TGTGCCAGCAGCTTAACGCCAGTCCGCACAGATACGCAGTATTTT. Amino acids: CASSLTPVRTDTQYF.

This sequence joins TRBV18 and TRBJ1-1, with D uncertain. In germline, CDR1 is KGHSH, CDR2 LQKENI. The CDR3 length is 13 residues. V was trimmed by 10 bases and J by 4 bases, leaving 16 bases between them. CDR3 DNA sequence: TGTGCCACACAGTTCGGGAAGGGCACTGAAGCTTTCTTT. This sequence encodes CATQFGKGTEAFF.

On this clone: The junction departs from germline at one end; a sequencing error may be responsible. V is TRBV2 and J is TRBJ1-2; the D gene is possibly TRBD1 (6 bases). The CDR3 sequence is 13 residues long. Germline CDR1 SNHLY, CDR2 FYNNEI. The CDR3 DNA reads TGTGCCAGCAGTGGGGACATCAACTATGGCTACCCCTTC. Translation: CASSGDINYGYPF. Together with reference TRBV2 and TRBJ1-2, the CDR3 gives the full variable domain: EPEVTQTPSHQVTQMGQEVILRCVPISNHLYFYWYRQILGQKVEFLVSFYNNEISEKSEIFDDQFSVERPDGSNFTLKIRSTKLEDSAMYFCASSGDINYGYPFGSGTRLTVV.

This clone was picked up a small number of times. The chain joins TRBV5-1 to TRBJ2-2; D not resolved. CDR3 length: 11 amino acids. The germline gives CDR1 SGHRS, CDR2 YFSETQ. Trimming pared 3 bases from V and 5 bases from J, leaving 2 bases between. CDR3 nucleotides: TGCGCCAGCAGCTCTACCGGGGAGCTGTTTTTT. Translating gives CASSSTGELFF.

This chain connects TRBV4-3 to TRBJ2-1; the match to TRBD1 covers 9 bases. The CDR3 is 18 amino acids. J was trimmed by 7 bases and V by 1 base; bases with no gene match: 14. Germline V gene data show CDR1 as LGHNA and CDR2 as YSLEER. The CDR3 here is CASSQGAITGTGTNEQFF. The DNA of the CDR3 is TGCGCCAGCAGCCAAGGGGCTATTACCGGGACAGGGACGAATGAGCAGTTCTTC.

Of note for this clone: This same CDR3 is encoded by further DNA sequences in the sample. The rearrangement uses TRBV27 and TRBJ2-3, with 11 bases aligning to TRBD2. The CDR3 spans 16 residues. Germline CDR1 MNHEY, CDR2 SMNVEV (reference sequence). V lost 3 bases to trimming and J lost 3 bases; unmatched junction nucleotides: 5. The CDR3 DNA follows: TGTGCCAGCAGTTTGAATAGCGGGGGGGTAACAGATACGCAGTATTTT. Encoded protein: CASSLNSGGVTDTQYF.

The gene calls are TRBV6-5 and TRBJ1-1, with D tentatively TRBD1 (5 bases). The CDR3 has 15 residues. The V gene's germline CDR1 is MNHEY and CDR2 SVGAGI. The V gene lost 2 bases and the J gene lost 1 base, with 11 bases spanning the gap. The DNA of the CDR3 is TGTGCCAGCAGTTACGACAGTAGGAAGAACACTGAAGCTTTCTTT. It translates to CASSYDSRKNTEAFF.

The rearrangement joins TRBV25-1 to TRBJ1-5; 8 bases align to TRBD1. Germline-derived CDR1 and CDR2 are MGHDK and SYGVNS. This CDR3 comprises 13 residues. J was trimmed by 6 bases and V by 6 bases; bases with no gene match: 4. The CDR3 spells CASSPTGVQPQHF. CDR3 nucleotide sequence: TGTGCCAGCAGCCCGACAGGGGTTCAGCCCCAGCATTTT.

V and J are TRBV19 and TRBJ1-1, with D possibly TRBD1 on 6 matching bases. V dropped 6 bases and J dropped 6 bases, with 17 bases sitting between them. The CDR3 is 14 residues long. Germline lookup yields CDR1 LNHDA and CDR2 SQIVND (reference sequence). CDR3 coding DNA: TGTGCCAGTAGCCCCGGGGTCAGGGGAGCTGAAGCTTTCTTT. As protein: CASSPGVRGAEAFF.

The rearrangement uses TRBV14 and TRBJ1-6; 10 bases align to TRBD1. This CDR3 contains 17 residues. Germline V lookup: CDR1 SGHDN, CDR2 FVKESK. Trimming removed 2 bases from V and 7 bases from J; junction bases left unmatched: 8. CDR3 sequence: CASSQNRDRGRNSPLHF. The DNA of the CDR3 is TGTGCCAGCAGCCAAAACCGGGACAGGGGAAGGAATTCACCCCTCCACTTT.

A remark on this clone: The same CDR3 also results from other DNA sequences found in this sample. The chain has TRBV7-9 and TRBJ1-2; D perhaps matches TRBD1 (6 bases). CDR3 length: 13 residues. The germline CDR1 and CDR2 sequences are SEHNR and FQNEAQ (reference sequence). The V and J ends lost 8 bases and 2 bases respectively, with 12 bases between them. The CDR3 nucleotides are TGTGCCAGCGAACAGGGAGGGAACTATGGCTACACCTTC. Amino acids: CASEQGGNYGYTF.

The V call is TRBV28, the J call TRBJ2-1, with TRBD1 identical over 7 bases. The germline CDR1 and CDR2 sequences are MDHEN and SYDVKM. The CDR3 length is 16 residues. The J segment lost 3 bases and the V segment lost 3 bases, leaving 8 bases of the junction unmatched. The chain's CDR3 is CASSFWQGDNYNEQFF. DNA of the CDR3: TGTGCCAGCAGTTTTTGGCAGGGGGATAACTACAATGAGCAGTTCTTC.

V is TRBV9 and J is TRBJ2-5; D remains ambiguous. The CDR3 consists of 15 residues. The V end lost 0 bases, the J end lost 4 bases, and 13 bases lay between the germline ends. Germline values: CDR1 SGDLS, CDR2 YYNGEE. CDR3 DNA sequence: TGTGCCAGCAGCGTAGAGGCGGTGATGGGAGAGACCCAGTACTTC. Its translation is CASSVEAVMGETQYF.

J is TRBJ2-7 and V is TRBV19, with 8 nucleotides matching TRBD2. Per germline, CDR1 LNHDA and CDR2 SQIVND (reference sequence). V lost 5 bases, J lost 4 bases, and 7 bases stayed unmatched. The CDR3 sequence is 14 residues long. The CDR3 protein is CASSPGLAPYEQYF. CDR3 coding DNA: TGTGCCAGTAGTCCCGGACTAGCACCTTACGAGCAGTACTTC.

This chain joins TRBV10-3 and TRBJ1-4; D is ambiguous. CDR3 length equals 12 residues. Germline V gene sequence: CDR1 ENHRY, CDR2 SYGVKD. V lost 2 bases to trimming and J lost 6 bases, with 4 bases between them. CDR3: CAISEGDEKLFF. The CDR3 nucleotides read TGTGCCATCAGTGAGGGAGATGAAAAACTGTTTTTT.

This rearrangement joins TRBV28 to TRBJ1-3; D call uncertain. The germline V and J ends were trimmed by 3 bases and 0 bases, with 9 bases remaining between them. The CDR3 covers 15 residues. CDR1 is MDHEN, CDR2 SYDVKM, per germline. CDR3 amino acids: CASSLRTSSGNTIYF. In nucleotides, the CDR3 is TGTGCCAGCAGTTTGAGAACCTCCTCTGGAAACACCATATATTTT.

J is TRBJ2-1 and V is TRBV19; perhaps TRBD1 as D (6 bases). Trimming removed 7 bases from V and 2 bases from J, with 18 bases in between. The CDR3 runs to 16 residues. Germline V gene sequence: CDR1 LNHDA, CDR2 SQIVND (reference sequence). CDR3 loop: CASTYRDTNAYNEQFF. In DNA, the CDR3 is TGTGCCAGTACCTACCGGGACACCAATGCCTACAATGAGCAGTTCTTC.